This T cell receptor beta chain was obtained from a study of blood T cell repertoires in COVID-19. Study at large: The samples span acute and convalescent COVID-19 from the United States, Italy and Spain. PBMCs, B-cell-depleted T cells, or T cells provided the cDNA or gDNA that made up the material.

In the study's own analysis: Amplified reference gene primers provided the basis for estimating nucleated cell counts. Produced via immunoSEQ multiplex PCR; TCRdb's table is partial and in-frame only. The DNA gave D and trimming, while V, J and clone size come from that table. This sample yields about 250,000 clones, of which 90% are seen a single time; around 2.3% belongs to the top ten. Seattle's enrolled individuals joined amid active infection and were then monitored longitudinally. There are 12 residues in the CDR3. V was clipped by 4 bases and J by 2 bases, with 5 bases between them. The chain has TRBV12-3 or TRBV12-4 and TRBJ2-5; possibly TRBD1 for D (5 bases). The sequenced material came from peripheral blood. The TCR originated in a woman aged 55-70 years with COVID-19, enrolled during active disease. CDR3 region: CASSSGQETQYF. The CDR3 region has the DNA TGTGCCAGCAGTTCAGGGCAAGAGACCCAGTACTTC.